This T cell receptor beta chain emerged from a study of shared clonotypes between healthy human individuals. About the research overall: CD4 naive cells filled three plates per donor, CD4 memory three, CD8 naive two and CD8 memory one. General study points: Genetic and exposure-history diversity was limited by the few donors. Roughly 4.6% of naive CD4 clonotypes were common to several donors.

CDR3 length: 17 residues. Germline V gives CDR1 MNHEY, CDR2 SMNVEV (reference sequence). Trimming cost V 6 bases and J 0 bases, with 18 bases left between them. Deep was the level at which the assay was run. Measured with immunoSEQ multiplex PCR; TCRdb has only the in-frame clones, and not every one. The sample holds some 200,000 clones, 80% to 95% seen once. On this clone itself: The antigen is undetermined.

The V and J genes are TRBV27 and TRBJ2-1; D is perhaps TRBD1 (6 bases). Sequenced: naive CD4+ T cells sorted from blood. Subset described: CD45RA+ positively selected. This TCR derives from a woman aged 25 to 45 in good health. CDR3 protein: CASRLQGGGSSYNEQFF. The CDR3 DNA is TGTGCCAGCAGACTACAGGGCGGTGGGAGCTCCTACAATGAGCAGTTCTTC.